This T cell receptor (beta chain) was obtained from a study of early T cells in non-severe SARS-CoV-2 infection. Study-wide context: The study sequenced bulk RNA from unsorted whole blood, with chains unpaired. Whole-study findings and limits: Matching against VDJdb likely underestimated virus-specific expansions, favoring anti-spike CD8.

Individual cDNA molecules were tagged with unique molecular identifiers. In TCRdb, the 5' RACE reads were re-called with MiXCR into one record per CDR3 protein. The sample includes around 67,000 distinct CDR3 sequences, about an eighth seen only once; the top ten take roughly 1.3%. This clonotype was picked up many times. Antigen: not known. In germline, CDR1 is SGHAT, CDR2 FQNNGV. Between the trimmed V and J ends, which lost 2 bases and 5 bases, there was a span of 16 bases. This CDR3 is 16 amino acids long. Material: whole blood. J is TRBJ2-1 and V is TRBV11-2; a possible D gene is TRBD2 (5 bases). This sequence originates from an adult who was a healthcare worker with PCR-confirmed SARS-CoV-2 infection or an uninfected control (not recorded which). The CDR3 here is CASSLMVGASHNEQFF. The CDR3 coding sequence is TGTGCCAGCAGCTTAATGGTGGGAGCGAGCCACAATGAGCAGTTCTTC.